This TCR beta chain was sequenced in a study of Tregs in tolerant kidney transplant recipients. Here immunoSEQ multiplex PCR was the method, and the copy in TCRdb shows in-frame clones only, minus some. The table has some 69,000 clones, 84% seen once. The germline V gene has CDR1 MDHEN and CDR2 SYDVKM. The V end lost 1 base, the J end lost 6 bases, and 6 bases lay between the germline ends. The CDR3 is made up of 12 amino acids. The sample taken for sequencing was CD4+ T cells from blood. This sequence joins TRBV28 and TRBJ1-1; no clear D gene. The origin of this receptor is a human donor in good health. CDR3 sequence reads: CASSLSTPEAFF. The CDR3 coding sequence is TGTGCCAGCAGTTTATCCACGCCTGAAGCTTTCTTT.